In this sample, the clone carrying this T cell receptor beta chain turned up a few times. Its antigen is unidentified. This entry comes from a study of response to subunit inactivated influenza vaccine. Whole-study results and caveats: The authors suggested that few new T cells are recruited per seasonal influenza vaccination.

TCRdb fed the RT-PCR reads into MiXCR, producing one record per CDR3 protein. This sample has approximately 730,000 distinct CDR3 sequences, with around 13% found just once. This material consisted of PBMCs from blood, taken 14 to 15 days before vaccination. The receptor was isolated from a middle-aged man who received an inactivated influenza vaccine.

Here the CDR3 DNA reads TGTGCCAGCTCACCCCGCAACAGGGAGGATGGCTACACCTTC. Residues: CASSPRNREDGYTF. This sequence joins TRBV18 and TRBJ1-2; D is possibly TRBD1 (6 bases). The CDR3 consists of 14 residues. Germline V gene data show CDR1 as KGHSH and CDR2 as LQKENI. The V gene lost 3 bases and the J gene lost 6 bases, with 14 bases spanning the gap.